This T cell receptor (beta chain) was profiled in a study of blood T cell repertoires in COVID-19. Overall study context: Whether acute or convalescent, the COVID-19 samples came from the United States, Italy and Spain. From T cells, B-cell-depleted T cells, or PBMCs came the material, which was cDNA or gDNA.

Only in-frame clones appear in the TCRdb table, and some are missing; sequencing was by immunoSEQ multiplex PCR. The top ten clones hold about 3.6% of a sample with 98,000 or so clones, about four fifths of them seen once. Germline CDR1 is WNHNN and CDR2 is SYGVQD (reference sequence). Trimming pared 2 bases from V and 1 base from J, leaving 6 bases between. The CDR3 loop spans 14 amino acids. This sequence joins TRBV10-1 and TRBJ2-1; tentative D call: TRBD1 (5 bases). Sequenced material: peripheral blood. This TCR was recovered from a woman older than 75 with active or convalescent COVID-19. CDR3 sequence reads: CASSERQSYNEQFF. The CDR3 nucleotides are TGCGCCAGCAGTGAGAGACAGTCCTACAATGAGCAGTTCTTC.